This is a list of T cell receptor beta chains from one sample in a study of naive CD8 T cells in extremely preterm neonates. The protocol was immunoSEQ multiplex PCR, while the TCRdb copy is restricted to in-frame clones and leaves out a portion. The sample lists around 25,000 clones, approximately 90% occurring once. The sequenced sample was naive CD8+ T cells from cord blood. All receptors come from a boy who was born preterm. Each CDR3 is given with its conserved first and last residue. A D gene is named only where the DNA matches it firmly. Only some rows state a clone size, as once, few, many or a class for expanded clones.

j_call: TRBJ2-7
v_call: TRBV4-1
d_call: -
clone_size: -
cdr3_aa: CASSQLASTYEQYF
cdr3_nt: TGCGCCAGCAGCCAACTAGCGTCTACCTACGAGCAGTACTTC

j_call: TRBJ1-2
v_call: TRBV4-3
d_call: TRBD1
clone_size: -
cdr3_aa: CASSQGTGNYGYTF
cdr3_nt: TGCGCCAGCAGCCAAGGGACAGGGAACTATGGCTACACCTTC

j_call: TRBJ2-1
v_call: TRBV4-1
d_call: -
clone_size: -
cdr3_aa: CASSQDRNEQFF
cdr3_nt: TGCGCCAGCAGCCAAGACCGGAATGAGCAGTTCTTC

j_call: TRBJ2-5
v_call: TRBV7-2
d_call: -
clone_size: -
cdr3_aa: CASSGSETIQETQYF
cdr3_nt: TGTGCCAGCAGCGGCTCGGAGACTATCCAAGAGACCCAGTACTTC

j_call: TRBJ2-7
v_call: TRBV4-1
d_call: TRBD1
clone_size: -
cdr3_aa: CASSQAGGSYEQYF
cdr3_nt: TGCGCCAGCAGCCAAGCAGGGGGCTCCTACGAGCAGTACTTC

j_call: TRBJ1-1
v_call: TRBV27
d_call: TRBD1
clone_size: -
cdr3_aa: CASGTGGTEAFF
cdr3_nt: TGTGCCAGCGGGACAGGGGGCACTGAAGCTTTCTTT

j_call: TRBJ1-2
v_call: TRBV30
d_call: -
clone_size: -
cdr3_aa: CAWTGFYGYTF
cdr3_nt: TGTGCCTGGACAGGGTTTTATGGCTACACCTTC

j_call: TRBJ1-1
v_call: TRBV9
d_call: TRBD1
clone_size: few
cdr3_aa: CASSVTGGTEAFF
cdr3_nt: TGTGCCAGCAGCGTAACAGGGGGCACTGAAGCTTTCTTT

j_call: TRBJ2-3
v_call: TRBV7-3
d_call: TRBD2
clone_size: -
cdr3_aa: CASSFLAGGTDTQYF
cdr3_nt: TGTGCCAGCAGCTTTTTAGCGGGGGGCACAGATACGCAGTATTTT

j_call: TRBJ2-1
v_call: TRBV19
d_call: -
clone_size: once
cdr3_aa: CASSTKYNEQFF
cdr3_nt: TGTGCCAGTAGTACTAAATACAATGAGCAGTTCTTC

j_call: TRBJ2-7
v_call: TRBV19
d_call: -
clone_size: -
cdr3_aa: CASSMGTTYEQYF
cdr3_nt: TGTGCCAGTAGTATGGGGACAACCTACGAGCAGTACTTC

j_call: TRBJ2-7
v_call: TRBV9
d_call: -
clone_size: -
cdr3_aa: CASSVTDSYEQYF
cdr3_nt: TGTGCCAGCAGCGTGACAGATTCATACGAGCAGTACTTC

j_call: TRBJ2-1
v_call: TRBV5-6
d_call: -
clone_size: -
cdr3_aa: CASSLGSSYNEQFF
cdr3_nt: TGTGCCAGCAGCTTGGGGAGCTCCTACAATGAGCAGTTCTTC

j_call: TRBJ1-2
v_call: TRBV4-1
d_call: TRBD1
clone_size: -
cdr3_aa: CASSHSGTGGNYGYTF
cdr3_nt: TGCGCCAGCAGCCACTCCGGGACAGGGGGTAACTATGGCTACACCTTC

j_call: TRBJ2-7
v_call: TRBV27
d_call: -
clone_size: -
cdr3_aa: CASRGAGEQYF
cdr3_nt: TGTGCCAGCAGGGGGGCGGGGGAGCAGTACTTC

j_call: TRBJ1-5
v_call: TRBV27
d_call: -
clone_size: -
cdr3_aa: CASSLGTNQPQHF
cdr3_nt: TGTGCCAGCAGTTTAGGGACAAATCAGCCCCAGCATTTT

j_call: TRBJ2-1
v_call: TRBV7-3
d_call: TRBD2
clone_size: -
cdr3_aa: CASSLNSGGYNEQFF
cdr3_nt: TGTGCCAGCAGCTTAAATAGCGGGGGCTACAATGAGCAGTTCTTC

j_call: TRBJ2-2
v_call: TRBV30
d_call: TRBD2
clone_size: -
cdr3_aa: CAWSVLAGGTGELFF
cdr3_nt: TGTGCCTGGAGTGTACTAGCGGGGGGCACCGGGGAGCTGTTTTTT

j_call: TRBJ1-2
v_call: TRBV27
d_call: -
clone_size: -
cdr3_aa: CASSFGGPNYGYTF
cdr3_nt: TGTGCCAGCAGTTTTGGAGGGCCTAACTATGGCTACACCTTC

j_call: TRBJ2-1
v_call: TRBV27
d_call: -
clone_size: -
cdr3_aa: CASSLWDTYNEQFF
cdr3_nt: TGTGCCAGCAGTTTATGGGACACCTACAATGAGCAGTTCTTC

j_call: TRBJ2-7
v_call: TRBV5-4
d_call: -
clone_size: -
cdr3_aa: CASSLSQGGHEQYF
cdr3_nt: TGTGCCAGCAGCTTGTCACAGGGGGGGCACGAGCAGTACTTC

j_call: TRBJ2-7
v_call: TRBV5-1
d_call: -
clone_size: -
cdr3_aa: CASSLTGYEQYF
cdr3_nt: TGCGCCAGCAGCTTGACAGGCTACGAGCAGTACTTC

j_call: TRBJ2-3
v_call: TRBV10-1
d_call: TRBD2
clone_size: -
cdr3_aa: CASSGTSGTDTQYF
cdr3_nt: TGCGCCAGCAGTGGGACTAGCGGCACAGATACGCAGTATTTT